The clone carrying this T cell receptor (beta chain) was counted only a few times. The antigen remains unidentified. The V gene lost 6 bases and the J gene lost 10 bases, with 9 bases spanning the gap. This CDR3 is built from 11 residues. MiXCR, run by TCRdb on the reads, gives a single entry per CDR3 protein. Of about 310,000 distinct CDR3 sequences in the sample, 25% were seen once. The sample is drawn from a study of T cell repertoires in cytomegalovirus infection. Study background: CMV infection together with matching HLA type was indicated by public TCR beta signatures. Points from the study as a whole: Within the response measured ex vivo, HLA-C-restricted CMV-specific TCR beta clonotypes were dominant.

This specimen consisted of cultured PBMCs, obtained from culture after CMV antigen stimulation. V is TRBV12-3 or TRBV12-4 and J is TRBJ1-4, with D hard to call. This receptor was taken from a human donor in good health (CMV status not recorded). Some clones in this sample may be carry-over from other donors' samples. In DNA form, the CDR3 reads TGTGCCAGCAGGACCGAGAGAAAACTGTTTTTT. Protein product: CASRTERKLFF.